The 15 T cell receptor beta chains presented below share a single source sample, sequenced in a study of CD8 T cells in Susac syndrome. Reverse transcription of roughly 0.45 to 1 ug RNA was performed with random hexamers. TCRdb ran MiXCR on the immunoSEQ multiplex PCR reads and lists one entry per CDR3 protein. Found here are about 430,000 distinct CDR3 sequences, approximately 85% of them singletons; the top ten hold under 0.15%. Sequencing input: CD8+ T cells from PBMCs. These receptors all come from a human donor with multiple sclerosis.

The chain uses TRBV5-5 and TRBJ1-4; TRBD1 might be the D (5 bases). From germline, CDR1 is SGHKS and CDR2 YYEKEE (reference sequence). The CDR3 contains 14 residues. V lost 8 bases to trimming and J lost 6 bases, with 17 bases between them. CDR3 DNA sequence: TGTGCCAGTACCCGGATAGGGGCGGATGAAAAACTGTTTTTT. Translation gives CASTRIGADEKLFF.

This clonotype was observed a handful of times. The rearrangement uses TRBV20-1 and TRBJ1-1, with D maybe TRBD1 (6 bases). Per the germline V gene, CDR1 is DFQATT and CDR2 is SNEGSKA (reference sequence). Trimming left V 0 bases short and J 4 bases short, with 21 bases between. The CDR3 length is 17 residues. CDR3: CSARDEGVNGWGTEAFF. In DNA, the CDR3 is TGCAGTGCTAGAGATGAGGGGGTTAACGGGTGGGGCACTGAAGCTTTCTTT.

The count of this clonotype is one. The CDR3 coding sequence is TGCAGTGCTAGAGATGAGTCGGATCATCAGCCCCAGCATTTT. Its protein is CSARDESDHQPQHF. V is TRBV20-1 and J is TRBJ1-5; no clear D. Per germline, CDR1 DFQATT and CDR2 SNEGSKA (reference sequence). This CDR3 spans 14 amino acids. V was shortened by 0 bases and J by 5 bases, with 11 bases between the two germline ends.

The V and J genes are TRBV13 and TRBJ1-2; D unclear. The CDR3 totals 15 residues. Germline V gives CDR1 PRHDT, CDR2 FYEKMQ (reference sequence). The V and J ends lost 2 bases and 0 bases respectively, with 10 bases between them. The CDR3 sequence is CASSLSQTSNYGYTF. Here the CDR3 DNA reads TGTGCCAGCAGCTTATCCCAGACTTCTAACTATGGCTACACCTTC.

V and J are TRBV10-3 and TRBJ2-1; D is unresolved. The CDR3 extends over 16 amino acids. CDR1 and CDR2 from the germline V gene are ENHRY and SYGVKD. V was pared by 0 bases and J by 5 bases, with 14 bases between. DNA for the CDR3: TGTGCCATCAGTGAGTCAGGGTTTGGGCACAACAATGAGCAGTTCTTC. Protein sequence: CAISESGFGHNNEQFF.

The chain is built from TRBV28 and TRBJ1-5; D unresolved. This CDR3 comprises 15 residues. V lost 1 base to trimming and J lost 0 bases, with 7 bases between them. CDR1 is MDHEN, CDR2 SYDVKM, per germline. The CDR3 sequence: CASSLYETSNQPQHF. CDR3 coding DNA: TGTGCCAGCAGTTTATACGAAACTAGCAATCAGCCCCAGCATTTT.

CDR3 sequence: CASSQKREESTDTQYF. The CDR3 DNA sequence: TGTGCCAGCAGCCAGAAGCGGGAGGAGAGCACAGATACGCAGTATTTT. The chain is built from TRBV14 and TRBJ2-3, with TRBD2 identical over 9 bases. The trim removed 3 bases at V and 0 bases at J, leaving 4 bases unmatched. This CDR3 comprises 16 residues. Looked up from germline, CDR1 is SGHDN and CDR2 is FVKESK.

The J gene is TRBJ2-7, the V gene TRBV29-1, with 8 bases lining up with TRBD1. Germline V lookup: CDR1 SQVTM, CDR2 ANQGSEA. V lost 5 bases to trimming and J lost 1 base; unmatched junction nucleotides: 4. CDR3 length: 13 residues. Here the CDR3 reads CSVTGGQSYEQYF. In DNA, the CDR3 is TGCAGCGTTACAGGGGGACAGTCCTACGAGCAGTACTTC.

This chain uses TRBV12-3 or TRBV12-4 with TRBJ1-1; no reliable D call. The CDR3 sequence is 13 residues long. V was pared by 2 bases and J by 8 bases, with 12 bases between. DNA of the CDR3: TGTGCCAGCAGTTTACGGGGAATCCCCGAAGCTTTCTTT. Translation: CASSLRGIPEAFF.

The chain employs TRBV11-2 and TRBJ2-7; 9 bases agree with TRBD1. Germline lookup yields CDR1 SGHAT and CDR2 FQNNGV. The CDR3 contains 15 residues. V lost 0 bases and J lost 6; bases outside the gene matches: 6. The CDR3 loop reads CASSLDWDRDREQYF. The CDR3 nucleotides read TGTGCCAGCAGCTTAGATTGGGACAGGGACCGCGAGCAGTACTTC.

This chain connects TRBV27 to TRBJ2-3, with D possibly being TRBD2 (5 bases). The germline CDR1 and CDR2 sequences are MNHEY and SMNVEV (reference sequence). The CDR3 extends over 15 amino acids. V dropped 1 base and J dropped 4 bases, with 12 bases sitting between them. This CDR3 reads CASSLFATRADTQYF. Here the CDR3 DNA reads TGTGCCAGCAGTTTATTCGCCACGCGGGCAGATACGCAGTATTTT.

The chain has TRBV28 and TRBJ1-2; D remains unclear. Between the trimmed V and J ends, which lost 3 bases and 0 bases, there was a span of 11 bases. CDR3 length: 15 residues. CDR1 and CDR2 from the germline V gene are MDHEN and SYDVKM. The DNA for the CDR3 is TGTGCCAGCAGTTTGTGGTTACGGGCTAACTATGGCTACACCTTC. This sequence encodes CASSLWLRANYGYTF.

V usage is TRBV3-1 and J usage is TRBJ1-4, with 7 nucleotides matching TRBD1. The germline gives CDR1 LGHDT, CDR2 YNNKEL (reference sequence). This CDR3 contains 12 residues. V trimming: 10 bases; J trimming: 6 bases; junction bases outside the gene matches: 5. The CDR3: CATSGTDEKLFF. The CDR3 DNA reads as TGTGCCACCTCCGGGACAGATGAAAAACTGTTTTTT.

The rearrangement joins TRBV28 to TRBJ2-7, with D tentatively TRBD1 or TRBD2 (6 bases each). The CDR3 contains 15 residues. The V end was cut by 5 bases, the J end by 1 base, with 15 bases between. Germline V gene lookup returns CDR1 MDHEN and CDR2 SYDVKM. CDR3 sequence (DNA): TGTGCCAGCAGTAACAGGGACTGGATGTCCTACGAGCAGTACTTC. Its translation: CASSNRDWMSYEQYF.

The CDR3 DNA reads TGTGCCAGCAGTAAACACGCCCTAGAGGACTCCTCCTACGAGCAGTACTTC. Its protein is CASSKHALEDSSYEQYF. The chain recombines TRBV7-9 with TRBJ2-7, with D possibly TRBD2 on 5 matching bases. In germline, CDR1 is SEHNR, CDR2 FQNEAQ (reference sequence). V was trimmed by 6 bases and J by 0 bases, leaving 21 bases between them. CDR3 size: 17 residues.